A selection of T cell receptor beta chains follows, all from one sample in a study of cytomegalovirus exposure and HLA in healthy donors. Measured with immunoSEQ multiplex PCR; TCRdb has only the in-frame clones, and not every one. This repertoire shows about 150,000 clones, 83% found once; its top ten account for 1.5%. The material sequenced was PBMCs. The receptors shown here come from a man aged 35 to 55 in good health and CMV-seronegative. CDR3s include the opening cysteine and the closing phenylalanine or tryptophan. The order of the fields is D gene, J gene, V gene, CDR3 length, CDR3 DNA, CDR3 protein. A D gene is named only where the DNA matches it firmly.

-,TRBJ2-3,TRBV5-6,17,TGTGCCAGCAGCCTGGGTCGCCGGACTACTAGCACAGATACGCAGTATTTT,CASSLGRRTTSTDTQYF
TRBD1,TRBJ2-1,TRBV5-4,15,TGTGCCAGCAGCGCCGGACAGGGGGATTTTAATGAGCAGTTCTTC,CASSAGQGDFNEQFF
-,TRBJ1-3,TRBV30,16,TGTGCCTGGAGTGTAAGGGGACTCATCTCTGGAAACACCATATATTTT,CAWSVRGLISGNTIYF
-,TRBJ1-1,TRBV5-1,15,TGCGCCAGCAGCTTGCGGGGGTCATTGAGCACTGAAGCTTTCTTT,CASSLRGSLSTEAFF
-,TRBJ1-6,TRBV15,15,TGTGCCACCAGCGTCAGTGACAGAACGAACTCACCCCTCCACTTT,CATSVSDRTNSPLHF
-,TRBJ2-1,TRBV19,16,TGTGCCAGTAGAGACAACAGGAGCCCGTTCTACAATGAGCAGTTCTTC,CASRDNRSPFYNEQFF
TRBD2,TRBJ2-1,TRBV2,14,TGTGCCAGCCGGGGGACCGGGGGGAGAAATGAGCAGTTCTTC,CASRGTGGRNEQFF
-,TRBJ2-3,TRBV19,14,TGTGCCAGTAGTTCTACAGGGTATGCAGATACGCAGTATTTT,CASSSTGYADTQYF
TRBD2,TRBJ2-1,TRBV18,15,TGTGCCAGCTCACAAGGGTCTAGCGGGGACAATGAGCAGTTCTTC,CASSQGSSGDNEQFF
-,TRBJ1-1,TRBV29-1,14,TGCAGCGTTGAGGGAAGGGGTTGGGACACTGAAGCTTTCTTT,CSVEGRGWDTEAFF